This entry describes one T cell receptor (beta chain). Antigen specificity is unknown. This specimen belongs to a study of cytomegalovirus exposure and HLA in healthy donors. Study observations and caveats: Subsequent analysis of the 120 or so validation repertoires found a tendency for first-cohort TCR clusters to co-occur. Researchers catalogued around 150 TCR beta chains as cytomegalovirus-associated.

The CDR3 runs to 13 residues. Germline CDR1 SNHLY, CDR2 FYNNEI. The ends lost 7 bases at V and 5 bases at J; junction bases unmatched: 7. Separate from the roughly 720-subject first cohort was the roughly 130-subject validation cohort, to which the donors belonged. Here immunoSEQ multiplex PCR was the method, and the copy in TCRdb shows in-frame clones only, minus some. In the table there are around 150,000 clones, over 85% of which are singletons. Sequenced input: PBMCs. The chain links TRBV2 to TRBJ2-5; 7 bases match TRBD2. The clonotype was recovered from a man aged 18-30 years in good health and CMV-seropositive. For the CDR3, the DNA is TGTGCCAGCAAAAGGGAGGGGTTCGAGACCCAGTACTTC. Translating gives CASKREGFETQYF.